The following is a T cell receptor (beta chain) sequence with its context. Which cohort a participant joined came from the clinical history participants gave. The data originate from a study of blood T cell repertoires in COVID-19. V lost 2 bases and J 4 bases, leaving 10 bases between the germline ends. There are 14 residues in the CDR3. In germline, CDR1 is KGHSH, CDR2 LQKENI. Per the authors' pipeline: Counts of nucleated cells, estimated from reference gene primer amplification, were obtained. Some clones are missing from TCRdb's copy, which holds only in-frame ones; the method was immunoSEQ multiplex PCR. That table furnishes V, J and clone size, whereas the DNA furnished D and trimming. The table records about 270,000 clones, roughly nine tenths of them present only once.

The sample consisted of PBMCs or T cells enriched from blood (not recorded which). The chain carries TRBV18 and TRBJ2-3, with D tentatively TRBD2 (5 bases). The clonotype was recovered from a woman between 45 and 60 years old who had recovered from COVID-19. In nucleotides, the CDR3 is TGTGCCAGCTCACCAGGGAATAGCGCAGATACGCAGTATTTT. Amino acid sequence: CASSPGNSADTQYF.